This passage covers 16 T cell receptor beta chains from one sample sequenced in a study of blood T cell repertoires in COVID-19. Clones were sequenced by immunoSEQ multiplex PCR, and TCRdb holds only the in-frame ones, with some missing. Of some 110,000 clones listed, 82% are singletons. The source material was peripheral blood. These receptors originate from an older man with acute or convalescent COVID-19.

This chain links TRBV3-1 (or the pseudogene TRBV3-2) with TRBJ2-6; 8 nucleotides align to TRBD1. CDR3 size: 18 residues. Germline-derived CDR1 and CDR2 are LGHDT and YNNKEL (reference sequence). V was clipped by 5 bases and J by 4 bases; unmatched bases: 13. CDR3 coding DNA: TGTGCCAGCAGCTTAGGGACAGGTGGGGGAACGGGGGCCAACGTCCTGACTTTC. This gives the protein CASSLGTGGGTGANVLTF.

This chain joins TRBV9 and TRBJ1-2; tentative D call: TRBD1 (6 bases). V was cut by 3 bases and J by 11 bases, with 11 bases left in between. CDR3 length equals 11 residues. Germline values: CDR1 SGDLS, CDR2 YYNGEE. CDR3 loop: CASSDRVFYTF. Here the CDR3 DNA reads TGTGCCAGCAGCGACAGGGTCTTTTACACCTTC. Drawing the rest from reference TRBV9 and TRBJ1-2, the complete variable domain is DSGVTQTPKHLITATGQRVTLRCSPRSGDLSVYWYQQSLDQGLQFLIQYYNGEERAKGNILERFSAQQFPDLHSELNLSSLELGDSALYFCASSDRVFYTFGSGTRLTVV.

J is TRBJ1-2 and V is TRBV7-9; perhaps TRBD1 as D (6 bases). The germline V gene has CDR1 SEHNR and CDR2 FQNEAQ (reference sequence). V dropped 5 bases and J dropped 4 bases, with 14 bases sitting between them. CDR3 length equals 14 residues. The CDR3 is CASSPITGSYGYTF. The DNA for the CDR3 is TGTGCCAGCAGCCCTATAACAGGGAGCTATGGCTACACCTTC.

The chain links TRBV5-4 to TRBJ1-4, with TRBD1 matching over 9 bases. Germline V gene data show CDR1 as SGHNT and CDR2 as YYREEE (reference sequence). Trimming cost V 4 bases and J 7 bases; bases outside gene matches: 5. The CDR3 covers 14 residues. CDR3 amino acids: CASSPGQGGEKLFF. The CDR3 DNA follows: TGTGCCAGCAGCCCGGGACAGGGAGGTGAAAAACTGTTTTTT. The variable domain in full, completed from reference TRBV5-4 and TRBJ1-4, reads ETGVTQSPTHLIKTRGQQVTLRCSSQSGHNTVSWYQQALGQGPQFIFQYYREEENGRGNFPPRFSGLQFPNYSSELNVNALELDDSALYLCASSPGQGGEKLFFGSGTQLSVL.

The gene calls are TRBV6-6 and TRBJ1-1; perhaps TRBD1 as D (5 bases). V lost 6 bases and J lost 1, with 6 bases in between. Germline assignment: CDR1 MNHNY and CDR2 SVGAGI (reference sequence). This CDR3 comprises 12 residues. The CDR3 here is CASRTGNTEAFF. CDR3 sequence (DNA): TGTGCCAGCAGAACAGGGAACACTGAAGCTTTCTTT.

The chain employs TRBV25-1 and TRBJ1-6; D might be TRBD1 (6 bases). The V gene lost 6 bases and the J gene lost 8 bases, with 14 bases spanning the gap. The CDR3 consists of 14 residues. CDR1 is MGHDK and CDR2 is SYGVNS in the germline V gene. The CDR3 coding sequence is TGTGCCAGCAGCTTGGGGGGGGGCTATTCACCCCTCCACTTT. It codes for CASSLGGGYSPLHF.

The chain recombines TRBV10-3 with TRBJ1-1, with 9 bases aligning to TRBD1. This CDR3 is built from 14 residues. V gave up 2 bases and J gave up 5 bases; unmatched junction bases: 3. Germline V gene lookup returns CDR1 ENHRY and CDR2 SYGVKD. The CDR3 DNA follows: TGTGCCATCAGTGAGAGACAGGGGGTGACTGAAGCTTTCTTT. As protein: CAISERQGVTEAFF.

J is TRBJ2-7 and V is TRBV2; D not resolved. CDR3 length equals 12 residues. Trimming shortened V by 4 bases and J by 3 bases, and 7 bases separated the two germline ends. CDR1 is SNHLY and CDR2 is FYNNEI in the germline V gene. The CDR3 sequence: CASSVSYYEQYF. The CDR3 DNA reads as TGTGCCAGCAGTGTCTCGTACTACGAGCAGTACTTC. Looking up the rest from reference TRBV2 and TRBJ2-7 gives the full variable domain: EPEVTQTPSHQVTQMGQEVILRCVPISNHLYFYWYRQILGQKVEFLVSFYNNEISEKSEIFDDQFSVERPDGSNFTLKIRSTKLEDSAMYFCASSVSYYEQYFGPGTRLTVT.

The DNA of the CDR3 is TGTGCCAGCAGCTTAGTGGGACACCGGGGACCCGGCGGCTACACCTTC. The encoded protein is CASSLVGHRGPGGYTF. V usage is TRBV7-9 and J usage is TRBJ1-2; tentative D call: TRBD1 (6 bases). V was shortened by 1 base and J by 8 bases, with 20 bases between the two germline ends. The germline V gene encodes CDR1 SEHNR and CDR2 FQNEAQ (reference sequence). This CDR3 has 16 amino acids.

V is TRBV10-3 and J is TRBJ1-6; the D is unclear. The V end lost 6 bases, the J end lost 7 bases, and 13 bases lay between the germline ends. This CDR3 has 14 amino acids. In germline, CDR1 is ENHRY, CDR2 SYGVKD. This CDR3 reads CAIREGVRNSPLHF. The CDR3 DNA reads TGTGCCATCAGGGAGGGTGTGCGGAATTCACCCCTCCACTTT.

This clone was counted a single time. This chain connects TRBV7-3 to TRBJ2-5, with 14 bases fitting TRBD2. The CDR3 runs 16 residues. The germline V gene has CDR1 SGHTA and CDR2 FQGTGA. J lost 1 base, V lost 2 bases, and 0 bases had no gene match. In DNA, the CDR3 is TGTGCCAGCAGCTTAGGGACTAGCGGGGGCCAAGAGACCCAGTACTTC. As protein: CASSLGTSGGQETQYF.

The V call is TRBV2, the J call TRBJ1-6, with D possibly being TRBD1 (6 bases). Per germline, CDR1 SNHLY and CDR2 FYNNEI. Trimming stripped 7 bases from V and 10 bases from J, with 20 bases between. This CDR3 has 15 amino acids. DNA for the CDR3: TGTGCCAGCACTAGGGACAACTATACAAGATCACCCCTCCACTTT. Translation gives CASTRDNYTRSPLHF.

This clone is a singleton in its sample. The chain combines TRBV12-3 or TRBV12-4 with TRBJ2-7; the D gene is possibly TRBD1 (5 bases). The CDR3 has 13 amino acids. V was pared by 6 bases and J by 6 bases, with 15 bases between. The CDR3 bases are TGTGCCAGCAGAACAGGAGTTCGGGCCGAGCAGTACTTC. Translating gives CASRTGVRAEQYF.

This clone was seen only a few times. This chain connects TRBV20-1 to TRBJ1-5, with D possibly TRBD1 on 5 matching bases. V lost 3 bases to trimming and J lost 4 bases, with 13 bases between them. Germline-derived CDR1 and CDR2 are DFQATT and SNEGSKA (reference sequence). This CDR3 comprises 14 residues. The CDR3 here is CSASRGTENQPQHF. The CDR3 DNA reads TGCAGTGCTAGTCGGGGGACGGAGAATCAGCCCCAGCATTTT.

The rearrangement joins TRBV7-8 to TRBJ1-6; 7 nucleotides align to TRBD1. The CDR3 contains 16 residues. Germline CDR1 SGHVS, CDR2 FQNEAQ. V shed 0 bases, J shed 7 bases, and the junction held 6 bases outside the gene matches. CDR3: CASSLAPGQFNSPLHF. DNA for the CDR3: TGTGCCAGCAGCTTAGCGCCGGGACAGTTCAATTCACCCCTCCACTTT. Variable domain in full (rest from reference TRBV7-8 and TRBJ1-6): GAGVSQSPRYKVAKRGQDVALRCDPISGHVSLFWYQQALGQGPEFLTYFQNEAQLDKSGLPSDRFFAERPEGSVSTLKIQRTQQEDSAVYLCASSLAPGQFNSPLHFGNGTRLTVT.

This chain uses TRBV3-1 (or the pseudogene TRBV3-2) with TRBJ1-1; D call uncertain. This CDR3 has 12 amino acids. Germline CDR1 and CDR2: LGHDT and YNNKEL (reference sequence). V shed 1 base and J shed 11 bases, with 11 bases lying between them. CDR3 residues: CASSQGSGSAFF. Written as DNA, the CDR3 is TGTGCCAGCAGCCAAGGGTCAGGCTCCGCTTTCTTT.